The clone carrying this T cell receptor (beta chain) was recorded a few times. The source of the sample is a study of read filtering for tumor transcriptome and immune sequencing. Trimming took off 3 bases at V and 4 bases at J, with 10 bases between the two ends. CDR3 size: 13 residues. In germline, CDR1 is SQVTM, CDR2 ANQGSEA. This library used roughly 400 ng RNA and molecular barcoded adaptors spanning alpha/delta and beta/gamma chains. TCRdb independently ran MiXCR on the reads; one entry per CDR3 protein. The table lists 120,000 or so distinct CDR3 sequences, 10% to 15% of them singletons, with roughly 11% in the top ten.

The sequence came from a donor aged 40 or older with multiple myeloma. The sample comprised a population of CD138-negative cells sorted from bone marrow. V usage is TRBV29-1 and J usage is TRBJ1-3; D not resolved. The CDR3 sequence is CSVDEVFGNTIYF. CDR3 nucleotides: TGCAGCGTTGATGAGGTCTTCGGAAACACCATATATTTT.